These T cell receptor beta chains were read from a single sample in a study of blood T cell repertoires in COVID-19. Method: immunoSEQ multiplex PCR; TCRdb's copy keeps in-frame clones and lacks some. The sample lists hundreds of thousands of clones, 86% occurring once. Sequencing used peripheral blood. The source of these receptors is a woman in her twenties or thirties who had recovered from COVID-19. Both conserved end residues are part of each CDR3. Fields, in order: V gene, clone size, J gene, D gene, CDR3 DNA, CDR3 protein. The D gene is left open where the match is weak. A row's size may be missing; if present it is once, few, many or a size class.

v_gene: TRBV7-2; abundance: NA; j_gene: TRBJ1-1; d_gene: TRBD1; CDR3nt: TGTGCCAGCAGACAACAGGGGGCGCATGCTTTCTTT; CDR3aa: CASRQQGAHAFF
v_gene: TRBV5-1; abundance: NA; j_gene: TRBJ2-1; d_gene: TRBD1; CDR3nt: TGCGCCAGCAGCTTGGGGGACAGGGGACCGCGGTCCCATGAGCAGTTCTTC; CDR3aa: CASSLGDRGPRSHEQFF
v_gene: TRBV12-3/TRBV12-4; abundance: NA; j_gene: TRBJ2-1; d_gene: NA; CDR3nt: TGTGCCAGCAGTCCGCGCAGGGACAATGAGCAGTTCTTC; CDR3aa: CASSPRRDNEQFF
v_gene: TRBV5-1; abundance: NA; j_gene: TRBJ1-1; d_gene: NA; CDR3nt: TGCGCCAGCAGCTTGGCCCCTCTTGGGGGCCTGAACACTGAAGCTTTCTTT; CDR3aa: CASSLAPLGGLNTEAFF
v_gene: TRBV11-1; abundance: NA; j_gene: TRBJ1-4; d_gene: NA; CDR3nt: TGTGCCAGCAGCCTTCCCGGGGGAGAAAAACTGTTTTTT; CDR3aa: CASSLPGGEKLFF
v_gene: TRBV2; abundance: NA; j_gene: TRBJ2-3; d_gene: TRBD2; CDR3nt: TGTGCCAGCAGTTTCCCTGGGGGAGCGGGGGAGTATACGCAGTATTTT; CDR3aa: CASSFPGGAGEYTQYF
v_gene: TRBV6-5; abundance: NA; j_gene: TRBJ2-2; d_gene: TRBD1; CDR3nt: TGTGCCAGCAGTTACCGTCTCGGGACAGGGGCCGGGGAGCTGTTTTTT; CDR3aa: CASSYRLGTGAGELFF
v_gene: TRBV28; abundance: NA; j_gene: TRBJ1-1; d_gene: TRBD1; CDR3nt: TGTGCCAGCAGTTCGACACAGGGGGCTAGGGCTGAAGCTTTCTTT; CDR3aa: CASSSTQGARAEAFF
v_gene: TRBV9; abundance: few; j_gene: TRBJ1-5; d_gene: NA; CDR3nt: TGTGCCAGCAGCGTCTCGGGGGATAGCAATCAGCCCCAGCATTTT; CDR3aa: CASSVSGDSNQPQHF
v_gene: TRBV27; abundance: NA; j_gene: TRBJ1-2; d_gene: TRBD1; CDR3nt: TGTGCCAGCGGTGACAGGGGCTCCTATGGCTACACCTTC; CDR3aa: CASGDRGSYGYTF
v_gene: TRBV11-2; abundance: NA; j_gene: TRBJ1-1; d_gene: TRBD1; CDR3nt: TGTGCCAGCAGCTTCCGGGGGACAGTGAACACTGAAGCTTTCTTT; CDR3aa: CASSFRGTVNTEAFF
v_gene: TRBV20-1; abundance: NA; j_gene: TRBJ1-6; d_gene: TRBD1; CDR3nt: TGCAGTGCTGGTGGGACAGGTGATTCGCCCCTCCACTTT; CDR3aa: CSAGGTGDSPLHF
v_gene: TRBV6-4; abundance: NA; j_gene: TRBJ2-2; d_gene: NA; CDR3nt: TGTGCCAGCAGGCGCCGTGGGGCTGGTCCCGGGGAGCTGTTTTTT; CDR3aa: CASRRRGAGPGELFF
v_gene: TRBV5-5; abundance: NA; j_gene: TRBJ2-2; d_gene: TRBD1; CDR3nt: TGTGCCAGCAGCTTGGCACCGGGACAGGGGGTGGACGGGGAGCTGTTTTTT; CDR3aa: CASSLAPGQGVDGELFF
v_gene: TRBV5-6; abundance: once; j_gene: TRBJ2-1; d_gene: TRBD2; CDR3nt: TGTGCCAGCAGCCACGAACTAGCGGAGAGCTCCTACAATGAGCAGTTCTTC; CDR3aa: CASSHELAESSYNEQFF
v_gene: TRBV29-1; abundance: NA; j_gene: TRBJ2-7; d_gene: TRBD1; CDR3nt: TGCAGCGTTGAAGCGAGGACAGGGGCCCACGAGCAGTACTTC; CDR3aa: CSVEARTGAHEQYF
v_gene: TRBV29-1; abundance: NA; j_gene: TRBJ2-7; d_gene: NA; CDR3nt: TGCAGCGTAAGGACAGACGAGTACGAGCAGTACTTC; CDR3aa: CSVRTDEYEQYF
v_gene: TRBV7-2; abundance: NA; j_gene: TRBJ2-2; d_gene: TRBD2; CDR3nt: TGTGCCAGCAGCTGGACTAGCCCCGGGGAGCTGTTTTTT; CDR3aa: CASSWTSPGELFF
v_gene: TRBV9; abundance: NA; j_gene: TRBJ1-2; d_gene: TRBD1; CDR3nt: TGTGCCAGCAGAATCCTAGGAACGACAGGGGTTTATGGCTACACCTTC; CDR3aa: CASRILGTTGVYGYTF
v_gene: TRBV12-3/TRBV12-4; abundance: NA; j_gene: TRBJ1-2; d_gene: NA; CDR3nt: TGTGCCAGCAGTTTAGGGCGGAGCTATGGCTACACCTTC; CDR3aa: CASSLGRSYGYTF
v_gene: TRBV7-9; abundance: NA; j_gene: TRBJ2-1; d_gene: TRBD2; CDR3nt: TGTGCCAGCAGCTTCCAGCGGGGCGGAATTATGGATGAGCAGTTCTTC; CDR3aa: CASSFQRGGIMDEQFF
v_gene: TRBV19; abundance: NA; j_gene: TRBJ2-3; d_gene: TRBD1; CDR3nt: TGTGCCAGTAGTATCGGACAGGGGGCAGATACGCAGTATTTT; CDR3aa: CASSIGQGADTQYF
v_gene: TRBV9; abundance: NA; j_gene: TRBJ1-1; d_gene: NA; CDR3nt: TGTGCCAGCAGTGGCAGGGCTGGGGATTCTGAAGCTTTCTTT; CDR3aa: CASSGRAGDSEAFF